This TCR beta chain originates from a study of metastatic and nonmetastatic thyroid tumors. Study background: Peripheral blood and tumor or nodule samples from malignant and benign thyroid patients were compared.

TCRdb re-called the PCR reads with MiXCR. Among about 36,000 clones listed, around 21% were seen once. For this clone: A clone one base away is much larger, so this may be a read error. The sample has other DNA sequences that encode this CDR3 too.

The entire patient cohort was treatment-naive prior to thyroid surgery. Sequenced: blood. The receptor was isolated from a female donor with papillary thyroid cancer or a benign thyroid nodule (not recorded which). Some clones in this sample may be carry-over from other donors' samples.

CDR3 protein: CASSLEFGGGGETQYF. The DNA for the CDR3 is TGTGCCAGCAGCTTGGAGTTTGGTGGCGGCGGGGAGACCCAGTACTTC. V gene TRBV5-4 combines with J gene TRBJ2-5; D might be TRBD2 (5 bases). Germline CDR1 SGHNT, CDR2 YYREEE (reference sequence). The CDR3 totals 16 residues. V was cut by 0 bases and J by 5 bases, with 17 bases left in between.